This is a list of T cell receptor beta chains from one sample in a study of CD8+ T cells in alopecia areata. Sequencing was performed with immunoSEQ multiplex PCR; in TCRdb, only in-frame clones are kept and a portion is missing. The table has approximately 200,000 clones, about three fifths seen once. The source material was CD4+ T cells sorted from blood, sampled at week 4, from a patient treated with tofacitinib. Receptors originate from a human donor with alopecia areata. The CDR3 runs from the conserved cysteine through the conserved F or W. A D gene is named only where the DNA matches it firmly. Clone size is given for some rows only: seen once, a few or many times, or a class if the clone is expanded.

size: NA; V: TRBV7-8; D: NA; J: TRBJ2-6; CDR3: CASSLPSYSGANVLTF; DNA: TGTGCCAGCAGCTTACCAAGTTACTCTGGGGCCAACGTCCTGACTTTC
size: few; V: TRBV27; D: TRBD2; J: TRBJ2-5; CDR3: CASSHNTGTSGIGTQYF; DNA: TGTGCCAGCAGTCACAATACCGGGACTAGCGGGATTGGGACCCAGTACTTC
size: few; V: TRBV30; D: NA; J: TRBJ2-2; CDR3: CAWSTSANTGELFF; DNA: TGTGCCTGGAGCACCAGCGCTAACACCGGGGAGCTGTTTTTT
size: few; V: TRBV30; D: NA; J: TRBJ1-1; CDR3: CAWKGELEAFF; DNA: TGTGCCTGGAAGGGCGAACTTGAAGCTTTCTTT
size: NA; V: TRBV7-2; D: NA; J: TRBJ2-3; CDR3: CASSRLRGAGGTDTQYF; DNA: TGTGCCAGCAGCAGGCTTCGGGGAGCAGGCGGCACAGATACGCAGTATTTT
size: NA; V: TRBV29-1; D: NA; J: TRBJ2-5; CDR3: CSVGGPMRETQYF; DNA: TGCAGCGTTGGGGGACCTATGAGGGAGACCCAGTACTTC
size: NA; V: TRBV4-3; D: TRBD1; J: TRBJ2-2; CDR3: CASSQGTGNTGELFF; DNA: TGCGCCAGCAGCCAAGGGACAGGGAACACCGGGGAGCTGTTTTTT
size: NA; V: TRBV2; D: TRBD2; J: TRBJ2-5; CDR3: CASGGLAVQETQYF; DNA: TGTGCCAGCGGCGGACTAGCGGTTCAAGAGACCCAGTACTTC
size: NA; V: TRBV10-3; D: NA; J: TRBJ2-7; CDR3: CAISESNGYEQYF; DNA: TGTGCCATCAGTGAGTCGAACGGCTACGAGCAGTACTTC
size: few; V: TRBV2; D: TRBD1; J: TRBJ2-5; CDR3: CASSIQGLSETQYF; DNA: TGTGCCAGCAGTATACAGGGGTTGTCAGAGACCCAGTACTTC
size: NA; V: TRBV9; D: NA; J: TRBJ2-1; CDR3: CASSEGSGAGQYNEQFF; DNA: TGTGCCAGCAGCGAGGGCTCCGGGGCGGGACAATACAATGAGCAGTTCTTC
size: NA; V: TRBV15; D: NA; J: TRBJ2-7; CDR3: CATSRDLPGDSQQYF; DNA: TGTGCCACCAGCAGGGACCTTCCGGGCGACTCCCAGCAGTACTTC
size: few; V: TRBV23-1; D: TRBD1; J: TRBJ2-7; CDR3: CASSSSGGTNEQYF; DNA: TGCGCCAGCAGCTCATCAGGGGGTACCAACGAGCAGTACTTC
size: NA; V: TRBV18; D: NA; J: TRBJ2-7; CDR3: CASSTGTPDLEQYF; DNA: TGTGCCAGCTCGACCGGGACCCCCGATTTAGAGCAGTACTTC
size: few; V: TRBV18; D: NA; J: TRBJ1-2; CDR3: CASSPGSNYGYTF; DNA: TGTGCCAGCTCACCAGGCAGCAACTATGGCTACACCTTC
size: NA; V: TRBV25-1; D: NA; J: TRBJ1-2; CDR3: CALPHYPYGYTF; DNA: TGTGCCCTCCCACACTACCCCTATGGCTACACCTTC
size: NA; V: TRBV5-1; D: TRBD2; J: TRBJ2-7; CDR3: CASSPGLAGVNEQYF; DNA: TGCGCCAGCAGCCCCGGGCTAGCGGGAGTCAACGAGCAGTACTTC
size: NA; V: TRBV19; D: NA; J: TRBJ2-7; CDR3: CASGAGADYEQYF; DNA: TGTGCCAGTGGGGCAGGGGCTGACTACGAGCAGTACTTC
size: NA; V: TRBV4-1; D: TRBD2; J: TRBJ2-4; CDR3: CASSQADTGLAGEVWAKNIQYF; DNA: TGCGCCAGCAGCCAAGCAGACACAGGACTAGCGGGAGAGGTGTGGGCCAAAAACATTCAGTACTTC
size: NA; V: TRBV7-9; D: NA; J: TRBJ1-5; CDR3: CASSLANPPLHF; DNA: TGTGCCAGCAGCTTAGCTAATCCCCCGCTGCATTTT
size: NA; V: TRBV30; D: NA; J: TRBJ2-2; CDR3: CAWAGTPATGELFF; DNA: TGTGCCTGGGCCGGGACTCCAGCCACCGGGGAGCTGTTTTTT
size: NA; V: TRBV7-2; D: NA; J: TRBJ1-1; CDR3: CASSLERGAQTEAFF; DNA: TGTGCCAGCAGCTTAGAAAGGGGGGCGCAAACTGAAGCTTTCTTT